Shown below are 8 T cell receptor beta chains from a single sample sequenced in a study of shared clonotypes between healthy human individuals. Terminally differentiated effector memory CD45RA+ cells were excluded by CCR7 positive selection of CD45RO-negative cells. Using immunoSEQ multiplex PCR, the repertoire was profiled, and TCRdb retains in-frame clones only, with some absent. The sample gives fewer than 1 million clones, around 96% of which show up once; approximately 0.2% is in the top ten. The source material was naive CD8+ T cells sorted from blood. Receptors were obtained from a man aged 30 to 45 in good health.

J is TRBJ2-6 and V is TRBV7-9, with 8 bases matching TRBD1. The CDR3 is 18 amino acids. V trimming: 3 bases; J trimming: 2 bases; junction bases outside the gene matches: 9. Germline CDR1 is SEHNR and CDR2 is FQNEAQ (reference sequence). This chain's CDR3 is CASSFTGGAKPGANVLTF. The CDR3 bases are TGTGCCAGCAGCTTCACAGGGGGAGCGAAACCTGGGGCCAACGTCCTGACTTTC.

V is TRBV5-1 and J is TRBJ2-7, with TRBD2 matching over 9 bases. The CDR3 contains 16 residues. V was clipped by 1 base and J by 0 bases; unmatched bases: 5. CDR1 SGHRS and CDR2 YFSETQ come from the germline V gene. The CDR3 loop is CASSLSGTSSSYEQYF. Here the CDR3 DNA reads TGCGCCAGCAGCTTGTCTGGGACTAGCAGCTCCTACGAGCAGTACTTC.

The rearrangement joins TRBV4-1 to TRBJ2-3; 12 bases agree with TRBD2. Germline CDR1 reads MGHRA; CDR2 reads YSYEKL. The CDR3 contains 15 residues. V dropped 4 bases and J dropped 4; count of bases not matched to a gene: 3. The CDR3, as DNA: TGCGCCAGCAGCCGGCTAGCGGGAGGGGCAGATACGCAGTATTTT. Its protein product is CASSRLAGGADTQYF.

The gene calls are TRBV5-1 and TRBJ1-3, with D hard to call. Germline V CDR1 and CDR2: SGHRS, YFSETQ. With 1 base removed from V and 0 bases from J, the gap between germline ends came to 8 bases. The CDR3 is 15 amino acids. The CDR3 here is CASSLTQASGNTIYF. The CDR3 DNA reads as TGCGCCAGCAGCTTGACGCAGGCCTCTGGAAACACCATATATTTT.

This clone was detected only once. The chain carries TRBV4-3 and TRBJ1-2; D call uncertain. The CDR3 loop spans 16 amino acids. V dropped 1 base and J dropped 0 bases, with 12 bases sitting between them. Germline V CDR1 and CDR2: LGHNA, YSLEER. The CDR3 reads CASSQARHATNYGYTF. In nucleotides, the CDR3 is TGCGCCAGCAGCCAAGCTCGACACGCGACTAACTATGGCTACACCTTC.

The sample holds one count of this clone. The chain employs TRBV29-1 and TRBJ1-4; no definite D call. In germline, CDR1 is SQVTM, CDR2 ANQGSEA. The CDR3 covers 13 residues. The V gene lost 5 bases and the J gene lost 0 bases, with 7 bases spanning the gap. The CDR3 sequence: CSVLYSTNEKLFF. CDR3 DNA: TGCAGCGTTTTATACTCAACTAATGAAAAACTGTTTTTT. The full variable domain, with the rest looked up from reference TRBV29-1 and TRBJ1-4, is SAVISQKPSRDICQRGTSLTIQCQVDSQVTMMFWYRQQPGQSLTLIATANQGSEATYESGFVIDKFPISRPNLTFSTLTVSNMSPEDSSIYLCSVLYSTNEKLFFGSGTQLSVL.

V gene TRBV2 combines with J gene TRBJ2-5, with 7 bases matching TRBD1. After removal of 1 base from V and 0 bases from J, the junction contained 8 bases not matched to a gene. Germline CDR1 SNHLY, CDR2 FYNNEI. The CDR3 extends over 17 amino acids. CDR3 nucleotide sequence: TGTGCCAGCAGTGAAGATTCGGGGACAGCGTACCAAGAGACCCAGTACTTC. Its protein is CASSEDSGTAYQETQYF. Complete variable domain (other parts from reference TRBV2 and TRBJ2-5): EPEVTQTPSHQVTQMGQEVILRCVPISNHLYFYWYRQILGQKVEFLVSFYNNEISEKSEIFDDQFSVERPDGSNFTLKIRSTKLEDSAMYFCASSEDSGTAYQETQYFGPGTRLLVL.

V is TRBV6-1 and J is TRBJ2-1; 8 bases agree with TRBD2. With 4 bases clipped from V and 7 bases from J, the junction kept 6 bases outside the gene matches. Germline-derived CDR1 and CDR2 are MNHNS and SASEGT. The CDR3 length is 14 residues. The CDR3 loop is CASSVQRERNEQFF. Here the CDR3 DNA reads TGTGCCAGCAGTGTCCAGCGGGAGCGGAATGAGCAGTTCTTC.